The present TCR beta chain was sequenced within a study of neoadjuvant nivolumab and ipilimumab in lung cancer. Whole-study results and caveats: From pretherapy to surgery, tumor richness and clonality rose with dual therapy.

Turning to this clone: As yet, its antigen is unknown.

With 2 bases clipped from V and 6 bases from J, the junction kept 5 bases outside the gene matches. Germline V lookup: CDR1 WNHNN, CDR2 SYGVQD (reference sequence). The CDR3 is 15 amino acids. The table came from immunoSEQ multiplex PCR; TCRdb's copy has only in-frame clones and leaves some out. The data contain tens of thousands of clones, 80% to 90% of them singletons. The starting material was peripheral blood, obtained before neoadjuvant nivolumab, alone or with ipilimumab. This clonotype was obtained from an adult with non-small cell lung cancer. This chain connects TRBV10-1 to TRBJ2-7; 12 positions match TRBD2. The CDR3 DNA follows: TGCGCCAGCAGTGAGCTAGCGGGAGGGCCGGGCGAGCAGTACTTC. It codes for CASSELAGGPGEQYF.